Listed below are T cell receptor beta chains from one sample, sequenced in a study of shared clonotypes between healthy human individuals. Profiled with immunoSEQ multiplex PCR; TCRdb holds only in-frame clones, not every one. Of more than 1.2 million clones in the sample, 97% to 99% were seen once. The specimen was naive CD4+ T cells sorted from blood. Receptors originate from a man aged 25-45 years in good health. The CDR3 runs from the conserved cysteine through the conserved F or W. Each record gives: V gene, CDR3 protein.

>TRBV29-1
CSVGTGSYEQYF
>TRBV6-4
CASSDGDEQYF
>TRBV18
CASSSGTVNTEAFF
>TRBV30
CAWSVYSNTEAFF
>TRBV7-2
CASSFGGRNTIYF
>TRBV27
CASSFLPPGQGIYSNQPQHF
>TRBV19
CASSTWRRESSYNEQFF
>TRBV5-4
CASSLVADQETQYF
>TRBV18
CASSPQTFTGGNTEAFF
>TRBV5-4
CASSLAGSGTDTQYF